One sample yielded the 25 T cell receptor beta chains listed below, sequenced in a study of OX40 agonist ivuxolimab in advanced cancers. Libraries came from the immunoSEQ multiplex PCR assay. What TCRdb holds here is the immuneACCESS table cut down to in-frame rearrangements. Part of the clones is not present; checked against another copy, under half of the missing clones reflect an unresolved V gene, and the others are unexplained. This sample comprises about 60,000 clones, about 90% of them detected only once. The leading ten clones occupy 14% of the sample. The starting material was CD4+ or CD8+ T cells sorted from blood, obtained in a trial of the OX40 agonist ivuxolimab. These receptors were collected from an adult with an advanced solid tumor such as melanoma, head and neck, liver or kidney cancer.

V gene TRBV11-3 combines with J gene TRBJ2-7; a possible D gene is TRBD2 (6 bases). This CDR3 comprises 14 residues. The germline V gene encodes CDR1 SGHNT and CDR2 YENEEA. Trimming left V 4 bases short and J 1 base short, with 11 bases between. CDR3 bases: TGTGCCAGCAGCTCAGGTGGGGGGTCCTACGAGCAGTACTTC. This sequence encodes CASSSGGGSYEQYF.

This chain connects TRBV4-3 to TRBJ2-2; D uncertain. V lost 0 bases and J lost 5, with 4 bases in between. The CDR3 has 13 residues. The germline V gene has CDR1 LGHNA and CDR2 YSLEER. The CDR3 region has the DNA TGCGCCAGCAGCCAAGATGCAACCGGGGAGCTGTTTTTT. Protein sequence: CASSQDATGELFF.

This sequence joins TRBV4-3 and TRBJ1-2, with 9 bases matching TRBD1. The J segment lost 8 bases and the V segment lost 3 bases, leaving 7 bases of the junction unmatched. CDR3 size: 14 residues. Germline V gives CDR1 LGHNA, CDR2 YSLEER. The CDR3 protein is CASSHTGTGFGYTF. The CDR3 bases are TGCGCCAGCAGCCACACCGGGACAGGGTTCGGCTACACCTTC.

Relative to its sample, this clone is medium-sized. CDR3 bases: TGTGCCAGCAGCTTAGAAGCAAGGGGCCCCTACAATGAGCAGTTCTTC. It codes for CASSLEARGPYNEQFF. The chain couples TRBV7-8 to TRBJ2-1; D possibly corresponds to TRBD1 (5 bases). Between the trimmed V and J ends, which lost 1 base and 2 bases, there was a span of 12 bases. Germline loops: CDR1 SGHVS, CDR2 FQNEAQ. The CDR3 contains 16 residues. Filled out from reference TRBV7-8 and TRBJ2-1, the complete variable domain reads GAGVSQSPRYKVAKRGQDVALRCDPISGHVSLFWYQQALGQGPEFLTYFQNEAQLDKSGLPSDRFFAERPEGSVSTLKIQRTQQEDSAVYLCASSLEARGPYNEQFFGPGTRLTVL.

V usage is TRBV7-3 and J usage is TRBJ1-6; tentatively, D is TRBD1 (5 bases). V shed 5 bases and J shed 7 bases, with 15 bases lying between them. This CDR3 has 15 residues. Germline CDR1 is SGHTA and CDR2 is FQGTGA. The CDR3 bases are TGTGCCAGCAGCGAGGCGGGGACGGGGAATTCACCCCTCCACTTT. As protein: CASSEAGTGNSPLHF.

This chain uses TRBV9 with TRBJ2-3; no clear D. The length of the CDR3 is 13 residues. CDR1 SGDLS and CDR2 YYNGEE come from the germline V gene. The V and J ends lost 4 bases and 2 bases respectively, with 8 bases between them. In DNA, the CDR3 is TGTGCCAGCAGCCCAAACCCCACAGATACGCAGTATTTT. Amino acid sequence: CASSPNPTDTQYF.

This clone was counted a single time. This chain connects TRBV9 to TRBJ2-7; TRBD2 matches at 7 bases. The trim removed 4 bases at V and 0 bases at J, leaving 4 bases unmatched. The CDR3 has 14 residues. Germline loops: CDR1 SGDLS, CDR2 YYNGEE. CDR3 nucleotide sequence: TGTGCCAGCAGCCAGGGCGGGAGCTCCTACGAGCAGTACTTC. Encoded protein: CASSQGGSSYEQYF.

The chain has TRBV9 and TRBJ1-2; D not resolved. Per the germline V gene, CDR1 is SGDLS and CDR2 is YYNGEE. Trimming shortened V by 4 bases and J by 4 bases, and 11 bases separated the two germline ends. This CDR3 region has 13 residues. The CDR3 coding sequence is TGTGCCAGCAGCCCAGAGGTCGGCTATGGCTACACCTTC. This gives the protein CASSPEVGYGYTF.

The genes are TRBV4-1 and TRBJ1-5, with a tentative D call TRBD1 (5 bases). The germline CDR1 and CDR2 sequences are MGHRA and YSYEKL. This CDR3 is built from 16 residues. V lost 1 base, J lost 2 bases, and 12 bases lay in between. The DNA of the CDR3 is TGCGCCAGCAGCCAAGCCAGGGATTTGGGCAATCAGCCCCAGCATTTT. Translated, it gives CASSQARDLGNQPQHF.

V gene TRBV18 combines with J gene TRBJ1-1, with D possibly TRBD1 on 5 matching bases. Deletions cut 3 bases from V and 4 bases from J, with 12 bases between. Germline V lookup: CDR1 KGHSH, CDR2 LQKENI. The CDR3 runs 14 residues. The CDR3 nucleotides are TGTGCCAGCTCACCGGGAGGGGTGGGCACTGAAGCTTTCTTT. As protein: CASSPGGVGTEAFF.

The chain uses TRBV7-3 and TRBJ2-1; D ambiguous. Germline V gene data show CDR1 as SGHTA and CDR2 as FQGTGA. This CDR3 region has 12 residues. Trimming removed 7 bases from V and 4 bases from J, with 8 bases in between. Here the CDR3 DNA reads TGTGCCAGCATTCCCGAGTACAATGAGCAGTTCTTC. Translation: CASIPEYNEQFF.

This clone is a singleton in its sample. J is TRBJ2-3 and V is TRBV7-2; D is undetermined. Trimming cost V 0 bases and J 8 bases, with 3 bases left between them. Germline-derived CDR1 and CDR2 are SGHTA and FQGNSA. The CDR3 runs 11 residues. The CDR3 nucleotides read TGTGCCAGCAGCTTAGCTGGTACGCAGTATTTT. Protein sequence: CASSLAGTQYF.

This clone has only one observation. This rearrangement joins TRBV27 to TRBJ2-1; D ambiguous. CDR1 and CDR2 (germline): MNHEY, SMNVEV (reference sequence). V was pared by 5 bases and J by 3 bases, with 8 bases between. This CDR3 spans 13 amino acids. The CDR3 spells CASSKLFYNEQFF. Here the CDR3 DNA reads TGTGCCAGCAGTAAGCTTTTCTACAATGAGCAGTTCTTC.

The V gene is TRBV29-1, the J gene TRBJ2-5, with 7 positions matching TRBD1. There are 12 residues in the CDR3. Germline CDR1 SQVTM, CDR2 ANQGSEA. V lost 0 bases to trimming and J lost 5 bases; unmatched junction nucleotides: 0. CDR3 DNA: TGCAGCGTTGAAGAGACAGGGGAGACCCAGTACTTC. The encoded protein is CSVEETGETQYF. Full variable domain (remainder filled in from reference TRBV29-1 and TRBJ2-5): SAVISQKPSRDICQRGTSLTIQCQVDSQVTMMFWYRQQPGQSLTLIATANQGSEATYESGFVIDKFPISRPNLTFSTLTVSNMSPEDSSIYLCSVEETGETQYFGPGTRLLVL.

J is TRBJ2-1 and V is TRBV28, with D perhaps given as TRBD1 or TRBD2 (6 bases each). CDR3 size: 15 residues. V was pared by 6 bases and J by 9 bases, with 21 bases between. Germline CDR1 MDHEN, CDR2 SYDVKM. CDR3 DNA: TGTGCCAGCAGCCCCGGGGGCGCGGTCATCGGTGAGCAGTTCTTC. Protein sequence: CASSPGGAVIGEQFF.

This clone was detected only once. The V call is TRBV11-3, the J call TRBJ2-1; 12 bases align to TRBD2. V trimming: 5 bases; J trimming: 7 bases; junction bases outside the gene matches: 6. Germline loops: CDR1 SGHNT, CDR2 YENEEA. This CDR3 spans 15 amino acids. The DNA for the CDR3 is TGTGCCAGCAGCGCTCTAGCGGGAGGGTGGAATGAGCAGTTCTTC. Translation: CASSALAGGWNEQFF.

The chain employs TRBV7-2 and TRBJ2-7; 11 bases fit TRBD2. Germline V gene sequence: CDR1 SGHTA, CDR2 FQGNSA. This CDR3 comprises 17 residues. V shed 3 bases and J 4 bases; nucleotides not matched to a gene: 11. The DNA of the CDR3 is TGTGCCAGCAGCTTTCAGACTAGCGGGACCGGGGGGTACGAGCAGTACTTC. Protein: CASSFQTSGTGGYEQYF.

CDR3 sequence reads: CASSLFGSEAFF. In DNA form, the CDR3 reads TGTGCCAGCAGCTTATTCGGGTCGGAAGCTTTCTTT. The chain uses TRBV7-2 and TRBJ1-1; no definite D call. CDR3 size: 12 residues. Trimming pared 2 bases from V and 8 bases from J, leaving 9 bases between. CDR1 is SGHTA and CDR2 is FQGNSA in the germline V gene.

CDR3 residues: CASSGTRSATTNEQFF. Here the CDR3 DNA reads TGTGCCAGCAGCGGCACCCGTAGCGCCACCACCAATGAGCAGTTCTTC. The V call is TRBV5-4, the J call TRBJ2-1; perhaps TRBD2 as D (5 bases). The V end was cut by 4 bases, the J end by 6 bases, with 20 bases between. CDR3 size: 16 residues. Germline V lookup: CDR1 SGHNT, CDR2 YYREEE (reference sequence).

The chain recombines TRBV7-9 with TRBJ2-1; unclear D gene. Trimming cost V 1 base and J 12 bases, with 10 bases left between them. Germline CDR1 and CDR2: SEHNR and FQNEAQ (reference sequence). CDR3 size: 12 residues. This chain's CDR3 is CASSLVRLGQFF. The CDR3 nucleotides read TGTGCCAGCAGCTTAGTCCGGCTAGGGCAGTTCTTC.

The rearrangement links TRBV4-1 to TRBJ2-6; unclear D gene. Per germline, CDR1 MGHRA and CDR2 YSYEKL. Trimming removed 3 bases from V and 1 base from J, with 10 bases in between. This CDR3 comprises 16 residues. The CDR3 sequence is CASSHPADSGANVLTF. Written as DNA, the CDR3 is TGCGCCAGCAGCCACCCGGCGGATTCTGGGGCCAACGTCCTGACTTTC.

This clone was seen just once. At one of its ends the junction is not consistent with the germline gene, which may arise from a read error. The V call is TRBV28, the J call TRBJ2-1; D gene ambiguous. The germline V gene encodes CDR1 MDHEN and CDR2 SYDVKM. CDR3 length: 10 residues. DNA of the CDR3: TGCGCCACCGGAAGCTATGAGCAGTTCTTC. This encodes CATGSYEQFF.

This clone was recorded once. This chain joins TRBV7-2 and TRBJ2-7; TRBD1 matches 9 bases. Losses at the gene ends were 1 base for V and 9 bases for J; bases not matched to a gene: 7. The germline CDR1 and CDR2 sequences are SGHTA and FQGNSA. The CDR3 is made up of 14 amino acids. In DNA form, the CDR3 reads TGTGCCAGCAGCTTAGGACAGGGGGGGATTGCGCAGTACTTC. Protein sequence: CASSLGQGGIAQYF.

This chain uses TRBV7-9 with TRBJ2-1; D is unclear. Germline loops: CDR1 SEHNR, CDR2 FQNEAQ (reference sequence). The CDR3 covers 11 residues. Trimming pared 7 bases from V and 4 bases from J, leaving 5 bases between. This CDR3 reads CASNTYNEQFF. CDR3 DNA: TGTGCCAGCAACACATACAATGAGCAGTTCTTC. Using reference TRBV7-9 and TRBJ2-1 for the parts outside the CDR3, the full variable domain is DTGVSQNPRHKITKRGQNVTFRCDPISEHNRLYWYRQTLGQGPEFLTYFQNEAQLEKSRLLSDRFSAERPKGSFSTLEIQRTEQGDSAMYLCASNTYNEQFFGPGTRLTVL.

This clone was counted once. The rearrangement joins TRBV2 to TRBJ2-7; tentative D call: TRBD2 (6 bases). V lost 7 bases and J 6 bases, leaving 13 bases between the germline ends. This CDR3 has 12 amino acids. Germline CDR1 is SNHLY and CDR2 is FYNNEI. DNA of the CDR3: TGTGCCAGCAAGACGGGAGTGAGCGAGCAGTACTTC. Its translation is CASKTGVSEQYF.